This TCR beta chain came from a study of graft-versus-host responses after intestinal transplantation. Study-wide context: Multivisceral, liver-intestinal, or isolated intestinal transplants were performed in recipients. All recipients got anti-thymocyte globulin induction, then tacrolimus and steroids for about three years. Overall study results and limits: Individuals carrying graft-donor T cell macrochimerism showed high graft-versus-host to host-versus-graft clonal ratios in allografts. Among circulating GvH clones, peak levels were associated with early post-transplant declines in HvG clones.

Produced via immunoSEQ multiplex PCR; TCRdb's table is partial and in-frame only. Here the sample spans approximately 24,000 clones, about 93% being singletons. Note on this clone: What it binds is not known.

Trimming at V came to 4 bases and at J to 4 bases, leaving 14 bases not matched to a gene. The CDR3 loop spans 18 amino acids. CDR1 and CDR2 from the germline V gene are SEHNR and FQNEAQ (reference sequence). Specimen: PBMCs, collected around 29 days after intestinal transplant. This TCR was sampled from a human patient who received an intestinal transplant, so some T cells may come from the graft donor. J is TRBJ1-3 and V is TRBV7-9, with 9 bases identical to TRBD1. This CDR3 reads CASSSTSPGTGNGNTIYF. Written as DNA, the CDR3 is TGTGCCAGCAGCTCTACCAGTCCCGGGACAGGGAACGGAAACACCATATATTTT.